The following is a TCR beta chain sequence with its context. Its target is unknown. These data come from a study of beta chain features in type 1 diabetes. Isolated RNA was reverse transcribed in full, so expressed TCRB transcripts were sequenced. The method was immunoSEQ multiplex PCR; TCRdb's version includes in-frame clones alone and lacks a portion of them. The table shows 300,000 to 350,000 clones, with around 9.3% occurring only once. Regarding the study as a whole: In comparison with healthy donors, patients had naive, central memory and Treg TCRB repertoires that appeared more similar. Type 1 diabetes patients had TCRB CDR3s that were shorter (moderately but significantly so) in all four CD4+ subsets. In cDNA sequencing, cells with high TCR expression could be over-represented.

The sample consisted of central memory CD4+ T cells from blood. This TCR came from a man aged 25-45 years with type 1 diabetes.

In DNA, the CDR3 is TGTGCCAGCAGCTGGGGGGCAGATACGCAGTATTTT. Translated: CASSWGADTQYF. V gene TRBV5-4 combines with J gene TRBJ2-3; D is possibly TRBD2 (6 bases). The CDR3 has 12 amino acids. From germline, CDR1 is SGHNT and CDR2 YYREEE (reference sequence). Trimming shortened V by 3 bases and J by 4 bases, and 6 bases separated the two germline ends.